The 18 T cell receptor beta chains below all came from one sample that was sequenced in a study of cytomegalovirus exposure and HLA in healthy donors (dated by TCRdb to about 2017). The library was generated by the immunoSEQ multiplex PCR assay. TCRdb limited this immuneACCESS table to in-frame rearrangements with V and J called. A share of clones is missing; checked studies link under half to unresolved V genes, and the rest is unexplained. The sample contains some 250,000 clones, around 87% of them found a single time. 0.35% to 0.45% of the sample is in the top ten clones. The sequenced material came from PBMCs. These receptors came from a woman between 18 and 29 years old in good health and CMV-seronegative.

The chain recombines TRBV7-8 with TRBJ1-1; D is perhaps TRBD1 (6 bases). Germline V gives CDR1 SGHVS, CDR2 FQNEAQ. Trimming left V 3 bases short and J 4 bases short, with 18 bases between. The CDR3 extends over 16 amino acids. DNA for the CDR3: TGTGCCAGCAGCTTGAACCGGGACACGGGGGGCACTGAAGCTTTCTTT. This translates into CASSLNRDTGGTEAFF.

The genes are TRBV2 and TRBJ2-1, with 10 bases lining up with TRBD1. CDR1 SNHLY and CDR2 FYNNEI come from the germline V gene. V lost 6 bases to trimming and J lost 8 bases; unmatched junction nucleotides: 4. The CDR3 runs to 13 residues. CDR3 residues: CASSRQGADEQFF. For the CDR3, the DNA is TGTGCCAGCAGCCGACAGGGGGCAGATGAGCAGTTCTTC.

This clone occurred once. The genes are TRBV11-2 and TRBJ1-1, with TRBD1 as a possible D gene (6 bases). The CDR3 contains 18 residues. V lost 0 bases and J 0 bases, leaving 17 bases between the germline ends. Per the germline V gene, CDR1 is SGHAT and CDR2 is FQNNGV. CDR3 residues: CASSLDLTGWGLNTEAFF. CDR3 in DNA: TGTGCCAGCAGCTTAGATCTCACTGGGTGGGGGCTGAACACTGAAGCTTTCTTT. Full variable domain (rest looked up from reference TRBV11-2 and TRBJ1-1): EAGVAQSPRYKIIEKRQSVAFWCNPISGHATLYWYQQILGQGPKLLIQFQNNGVVDDSQLPKDRFSAERLKGVDSTLKIQPAKLEDSAVYLCASSLDLTGWGLNTEAFFGQGTRLTVV.

This chain connects TRBV5-1 to TRBJ1-6; 7 bases align to TRBD1. Looked up from germline, CDR1 is SGHRS and CDR2 is YFSETQ. This CDR3 comprises 14 residues. The ends lost 4 bases at V and 7 bases at J; junction bases unmatched: 5. The CDR3 DNA reads TGCGCCAGCAGCACCGGACAGGAAAATTCACCCCTCCACTTT. This codes for CASSTGQENSPLHF.

The chain couples TRBV28 to TRBJ1-5, with D uncertain. V lost 7 bases and J lost 5, with 12 bases in between. This CDR3 is 13 amino acids long. Germline loops: CDR1 MDHEN, CDR2 SYDVKM. CDR3 amino acids: CASTKLRDQPQHF. In nucleotides, the CDR3 is TGTGCCAGCACTAAGTTACGGGATCAGCCCCAGCATTTT. Full variable domain (missing parts from reference TRBV28 and TRBJ1-5): DVKVTQSSRYLVKRTGEKVFLECVQDMDHENMFWYRQDPGLGLRLIYFSYDVKMKEKGDIPEGYSVSREKKERFSLILESASTNQTSMYLCASTKLRDQPQHFGDGTRLSIL.

The chain is built from TRBV7-9 and TRBJ1-1; D is unclear. This CDR3 spans 14 amino acids. CDR1 is SEHNR, CDR2 FQNEAQ, per germline (reference sequence). V lost 4 bases to trimming and J lost 4 bases, with 13 bases between them. The CDR3 nucleotides are TGTGCCAGCAGCTCGAGGGTGTTAGGCACTGAAGCTTTCTTT. Its protein product is CASSSRVLGTEAFF.

The V call is TRBV7-3, the J call TRBJ1-1; 9 positions agree with TRBD1. Germline-derived CDR1 and CDR2 are SGHTA and FQGTGA. V gave up 4 bases and J gave up 4 bases; unmatched junction bases: 7. This CDR3 contains 15 residues. The CDR3 DNA is TGTGCCAGCAGCTCTCGACCGGGACAGGGCACTGAAGCTTTCTTT. Residues: CASSSRPGQGTEAFF. Drawing the rest from reference TRBV7-3 and TRBJ1-1, the complete variable domain is GAGVSQTPSNKVTEKGKYVELRCDPISGHTALYWYRQSLGQGPEFLIYFQGTGAADDSGLPNDRFFAVRPEGSVSTLKIQRTERGDSAVYLCASSSRPGQGTEAFFGQGTRLTVV.

This clone occurred a few times. The V and J genes are TRBV5-1 and TRBJ1-1, with D perhaps matching TRBD1 (5 bases). Per germline, CDR1 SGHRS and CDR2 YFSETQ. V dropped 4 bases and J dropped 0 bases, with 10 bases sitting between them. The CDR3 contains 14 residues. The CDR3 nucleotides read TGCGCCAGCAGCCGCGACAGTATGAACACTGAAGCTTTCTTT. It translates to CASSRDSMNTEAFF.

The chain couples TRBV2 to TRBJ2-2; possible D gene TRBD2, 5 bases. The V gene lost 3 bases and the J gene lost 4 bases, with 6 bases spanning the gap. Germline CDR1 and CDR2: SNHLY and FYNNEI. The CDR3 is 13 residues long. CDR3 sequence: CASSDRGTGELFF. The CDR3 DNA reads as TGTGCCAGCAGTGATCGGGGCACCGGGGAGCTGTTTTTT.

The rearrangement uses TRBV2 and TRBJ1-2; 9 bases align to TRBD1. The V gene end was trimmed by 2 bases and the J gene end by 7 bases; junction bases not matched to a gene: 5. Looked up from germline, CDR1 is SNHLY and CDR2 is FYNNEI. The CDR3 runs to 14 residues. The CDR3 sequence is CASSESGTGLGYTF. The DNA of the CDR3 is TGTGCCAGCAGTGAAAGCGGGACAGGGCTTGGCTACACCTTC.

This CDR3 reads CASSYGAGELFF. The CDR3, as DNA: TGTGCCAGCAGCTACGGAGCCGGGGAGCTGTTTTTT. V gene TRBV5-8 combines with J gene TRBJ2-2, with D unclear. This CDR3 region has 12 residues. Germline CDR1 reads SGHTS; CDR2 reads YDEGEE. Trimming left V 3 bases short and J 6 bases short, with 6 bases between.

The chain employs TRBV18 and TRBJ2-7; 8 bases agree with TRBD1. The germline V gene has CDR1 KGHSH and CDR2 LQKENI. With 3 bases clipped from V and 6 bases from J, the junction kept 10 bases outside the gene matches. This CDR3 has 15 amino acids. The CDR3 loop is CASSPSPGQVSEQYF. CDR3 sequence (DNA): TGTGCCAGCTCACCCTCACCGGGACAGGTTTCCGAGCAGTACTTC.

This clone was observed a handful of times. The chain recombines TRBV7-9 with TRBJ2-7; TRBD1 aligns across 7 bases. The length of the CDR3 is 15 residues. J lost 1 base, V lost 5 bases, and 8 bases had no gene match. Germline V gene data show CDR1 as SEHNR and CDR2 as FQNEAQ (reference sequence). The CDR3 reads CASSTWTGQSYEQYF. In DNA form, the CDR3 reads TGTGCCAGCAGCACCTGGACAGGACAATCCTACGAGCAGTACTTC.

The chain recombines TRBV7-6 with TRBJ2-1; 9 positions match TRBD2. Germline CDR1 reads SGHVS; CDR2 reads FNYEAQ. The CDR3 consists of 17 residues. Trimming took 1 base from V and 6 from J; bases not matched to a gene: 10. The CDR3 is CASSLGLTAGGPNEQFF. Here the CDR3 DNA reads TGTGCCAGCAGCTTAGGACTGACAGCGGGGGGTCCCAATGAGCAGTTCTTC.

The gene calls are TRBV7-3 and TRBJ2-3; D is unresolved. This CDR3 is 16 amino acids long. CDR1 and CDR2 (germline): SGHTA, FQGTGA. With 6 bases removed from V and 3 bases from J, the gap between germline ends came to 19 bases. CDR3 sequence (DNA): TGTGCCAGCAGTACCGTAGGATCGAGGAGAACAGATACGCAGTATTTT. Protein sequence: CASSTVGSRRTDTQYF.

The V gene is TRBV11-3, the J gene TRBJ1-3; TRBD1 matches at 8 bases. The CDR3 has 15 amino acids. V gave up 5 bases and J gave up 2 bases; unmatched junction bases: 5. Looked up from germline, CDR1 is SGHNT and CDR2 is YENEEA. The CDR3 DNA reads as TGTGCCAGCAGCCTCGGACAGGGAACTGGAAACACCATATATTTT. It codes for CASSLGQGTGNTIYF.

The rearrangement links TRBV4-2 to TRBJ2-5; D might be TRBD2 (7 bases). Germline assignment: CDR1 LGHNA and CDR2 YNFKEQ. The CDR3 spans 15 residues. V lost 0 bases to trimming and J lost 1 base, with 9 bases between them. In DNA form, the CDR3 reads TGTGCCAGCAGCCAAGACCGGGGGGCCCAAGAGACCCAGTACTTC. Translating it yields CASSQDRGAQETQYF.

The rearrangement joins TRBV19 to TRBJ1-2; D possibly corresponds to TRBD1 (6 bases). Trimming stripped 2 bases from V and 4 bases from J, with 11 bases between. Germline CDR1 and CDR2: LNHDA and SQIVND (reference sequence). The CDR3 contains 14 residues. The CDR3, as DNA: TGTGCCAGTAGTATACAGGGGCTGGGCTATGGCTACACCTTC. Amino acid sequence: CASSIQGLGYGYTF.